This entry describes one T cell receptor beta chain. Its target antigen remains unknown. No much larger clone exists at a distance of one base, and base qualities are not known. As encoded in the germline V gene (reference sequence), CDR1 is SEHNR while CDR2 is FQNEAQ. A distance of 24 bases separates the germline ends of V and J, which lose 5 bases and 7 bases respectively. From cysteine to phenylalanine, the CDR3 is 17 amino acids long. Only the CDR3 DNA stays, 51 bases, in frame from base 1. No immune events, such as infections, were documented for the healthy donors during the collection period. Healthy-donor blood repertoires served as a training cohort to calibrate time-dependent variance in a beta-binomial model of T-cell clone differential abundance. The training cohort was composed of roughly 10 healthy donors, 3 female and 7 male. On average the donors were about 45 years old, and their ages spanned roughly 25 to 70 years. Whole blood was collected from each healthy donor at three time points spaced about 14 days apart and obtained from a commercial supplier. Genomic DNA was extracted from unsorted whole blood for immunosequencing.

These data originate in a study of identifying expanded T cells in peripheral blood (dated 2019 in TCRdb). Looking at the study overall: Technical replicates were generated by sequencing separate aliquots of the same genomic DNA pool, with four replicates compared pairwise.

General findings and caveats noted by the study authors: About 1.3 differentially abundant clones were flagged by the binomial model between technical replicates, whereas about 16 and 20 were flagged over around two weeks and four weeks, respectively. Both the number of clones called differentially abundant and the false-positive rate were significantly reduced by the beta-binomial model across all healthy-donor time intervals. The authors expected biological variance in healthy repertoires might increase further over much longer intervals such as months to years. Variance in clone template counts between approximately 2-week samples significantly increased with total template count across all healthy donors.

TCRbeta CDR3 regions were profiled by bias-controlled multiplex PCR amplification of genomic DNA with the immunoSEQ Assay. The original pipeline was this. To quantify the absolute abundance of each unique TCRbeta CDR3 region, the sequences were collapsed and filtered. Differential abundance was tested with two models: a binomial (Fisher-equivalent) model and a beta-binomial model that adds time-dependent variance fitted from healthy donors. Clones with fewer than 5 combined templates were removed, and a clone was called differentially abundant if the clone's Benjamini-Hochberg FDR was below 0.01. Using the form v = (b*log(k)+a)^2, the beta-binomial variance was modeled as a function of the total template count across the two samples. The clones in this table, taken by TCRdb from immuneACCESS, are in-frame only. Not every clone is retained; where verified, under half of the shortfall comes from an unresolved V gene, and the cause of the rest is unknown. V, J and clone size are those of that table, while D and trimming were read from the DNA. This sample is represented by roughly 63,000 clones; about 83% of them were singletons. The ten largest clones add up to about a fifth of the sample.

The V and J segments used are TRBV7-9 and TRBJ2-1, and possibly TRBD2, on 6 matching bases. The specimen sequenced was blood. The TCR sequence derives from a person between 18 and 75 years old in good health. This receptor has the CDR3 CASSHLQVAGSLNEQFF. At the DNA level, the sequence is TGTGCCAGCAGCCATCTGCAGGTGGCGGGGTCCCTGAATGAGCAGTTCTTC.